This T cell receptor (beta chain) emerged from a study of blood T cell repertoires in COVID-19. The CDR3 runs 14 residues. Germline assignment: CDR1 MNHEY and CDR2 SVGAGI. V was cut by 0 bases and J by 4 bases, with 9 bases left in between. Source study methods: Cell counts per sample came from amplifying reference gene primers. The repertoire was sequenced with immunoSEQ multiplex PCR; TCRdb's copy has only in-frame clones and lacks some. The V and J calls and clone size are taken from that table; D and trimming were inferred from the DNA. The sample holds about 230,000 clones; over 75% are singletons and the top ten take 7.9%.

Specimen: peripheral blood. The chain has TRBV6-5 and TRBJ1-1; D is possibly TRBD1 (5 bases). The receptor's source is a woman aged 80 or over with acute or convalescent COVID-19. The chain's CDR3 is CASSYSQGITEAFF. The DNA for the CDR3 is TGTGCCAGCAGTTACTCGCAGGGCATCACTGAAGCTTTCTTT.